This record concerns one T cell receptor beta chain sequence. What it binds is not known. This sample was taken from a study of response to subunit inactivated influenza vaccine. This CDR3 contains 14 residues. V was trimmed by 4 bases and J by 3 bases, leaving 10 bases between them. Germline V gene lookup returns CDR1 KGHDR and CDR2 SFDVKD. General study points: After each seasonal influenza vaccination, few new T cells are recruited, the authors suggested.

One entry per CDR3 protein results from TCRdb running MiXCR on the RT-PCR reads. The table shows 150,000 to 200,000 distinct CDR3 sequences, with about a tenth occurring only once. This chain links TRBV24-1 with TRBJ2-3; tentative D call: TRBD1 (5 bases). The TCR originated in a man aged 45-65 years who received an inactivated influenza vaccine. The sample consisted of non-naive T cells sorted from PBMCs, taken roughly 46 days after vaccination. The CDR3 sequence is CATSESRDTDTQYF. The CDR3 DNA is TGTGCCACCAGTGAGTCCAGGGATACAGATACGCAGTATTTT.